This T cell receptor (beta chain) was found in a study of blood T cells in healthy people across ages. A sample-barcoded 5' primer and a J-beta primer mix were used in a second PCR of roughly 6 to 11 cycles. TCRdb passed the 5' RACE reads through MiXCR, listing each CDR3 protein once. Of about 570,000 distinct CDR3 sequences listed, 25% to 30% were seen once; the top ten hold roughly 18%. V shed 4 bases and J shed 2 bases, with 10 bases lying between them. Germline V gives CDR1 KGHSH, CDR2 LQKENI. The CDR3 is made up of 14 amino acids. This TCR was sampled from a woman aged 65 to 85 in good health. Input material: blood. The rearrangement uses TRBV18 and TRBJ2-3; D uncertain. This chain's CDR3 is CASSHFEPTDTQYF. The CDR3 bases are TGTGCCAGCTCACACTTTGAACCCACAGATACGCAGTATTTT.